Listed here are 13 T cell receptor beta chains from one sample, sequenced in a study of technical replicates of blood from several donors (dated by TCRdb to 2017 to 2019). Library method: the immunoSEQ multiplex PCR assay. This immuneACCESS table, as held by TCRdb, lists in-frame sequences with V and J called but not all clones. Of the missing ones, under half trace to an unresolved V gene in checked studies; the others have no known cause. This sample comprises approximately 81,000 clones, approximately 75% of them detected only once. The ten largest clonotypes hold roughly 4% of the sample. Sample: PBMCs. Receptor source: a human donor in good health. Some clones in this sample may be carry-over from other donors' samples.

This clone was seen once. The chain joins TRBV4-2 to TRBJ1-2, with 11 bases matching TRBD1. This CDR3 spans 14 amino acids. The V gene end was trimmed by 4 bases and the J gene end by 6 bases; junction bases not matched to a gene: 4. Per the germline V gene, CDR1 is LGHNA and CDR2 is YNFKEQ. The CDR3 here is CASSRLGQGDGYTF. The CDR3 DNA follows: TGTGCCAGCAGCCGGTTGGGACAGGGGGATGGCTACACCTTC.

This chain uses TRBV10-1 with TRBJ1-1; D perhaps matches TRBD1 (6 bases). The length of the CDR3 is 17 residues. Germline V gives CDR1 WNHNN, CDR2 SYGVQD (reference sequence). V lost 3 bases and J 1 base, leaving 18 bases between the germline ends. The CDR3 protein is CASSESNVGTPNTEAFF. In DNA form, the CDR3 reads TGCGCCAGCAGTGAAAGTAATGTGGGGACACCGAACACTGAAGCTTTCTTT.

V gene TRBV10-2 combines with J gene TRBJ1-1; 9 bases fit TRBD1. Germline trimming cut 8 bases from V and 1 base from J; bases unmatched to any gene: 8. Germline loops: CDR1 WSHSY, CDR2 SAAADI. The CDR3 contains 15 residues. Here the CDR3 reads CASRDRDSANTEAFF. DNA of the CDR3: TGCGCCAGCCGGGACAGGGATAGCGCGAACACTGAAGCTTTCTTT.

The V and J genes are TRBV13 and TRBJ2-2, with 8 bases that match TRBD2. The CDR3 totals 15 residues. Germline V lookup: CDR1 PRHDT, CDR2 FYEKMQ (reference sequence). J lost 4 bases, V lost 6 bases, and 7 bases had no gene match. The CDR3 sequence: CASREGTSSTGELFF. The CDR3 bases are TGTGCCAGCAGGGAAGGGACTAGTAGCACCGGGGAGCTGTTTTTT.

CDR3 sequence reads: CSVEVADFSEQFF. DNA for the CDR3: TGCAGCGTTGAAGTAGCGGATTTTTCTGAGCAGTTCTTC. This chain links TRBV29-1 with TRBJ2-1; D possibly corresponds to TRBD2 (6 bases). The CDR3 has 13 residues. V dropped 1 base and J dropped 9 bases, with 13 bases sitting between them. Per the germline V gene, CDR1 is SQVTM and CDR2 is ANQGSEA.

The chain uses TRBV9 and TRBJ2-7; D might be TRBD1 or TRBD2, each matching 7 bases. The germline V gene has CDR1 SGDLS and CDR2 YYNGEE. This CDR3 contains 12 residues. Trimming shortened V by 7 bases and J by 9 bases, and 17 bases separated the two germline ends. The CDR3 nucleotides read TGTGCCAGCGGCGGGGGACAGAGTACGCAGTACTTC. Amino acids: CASGGGQSTQYF.

The V and J genes are TRBV18 and TRBJ1-2, with D perhaps matching TRBD1 (5 bases). Between the trimmed V and J ends, which lost 0 bases and 6 bases, there was a span of 14 bases. The CDR3 has 15 residues. Germline V gene data show CDR1 as KGHSH and CDR2 as LQKENI. The CDR3 is CASSPPGTRRDGYTF. Written as DNA, the CDR3 is TGTGCCAGCTCACCACCCGGGACCCGGAGGGATGGCTACACCTTC.

The chain joins TRBV7-6 to TRBJ2-2, with 7 bases lining up with TRBD2. CDR1 and CDR2 (germline): SGHVS, FNYEAQ. The CDR3 sequence is 15 residues long. V shed 6 bases, J shed 1 base, and the junction held 5 bases outside the gene matches. The CDR3 protein is CASREGGRNTGELFF. The CDR3 bases are TGTGCCAGCAGGGAGGGAGGGCGGAACACCGGGGAGCTGTTTTTT.

The J gene is TRBJ2-1, the V gene TRBV5-1, with 8 bases that match TRBD2. CDR3 length: 15 amino acids. The germline gives CDR1 SGHRS, CDR2 YFSETQ. Unmatched junction bases numbered 5, after V lost 3 bases and J lost 3 bases. CDR3 loop: CASSYVTSDYNEQFF. CDR3 DNA sequence: TGCGCCAGCAGCTATGTGACTAGCGACTACAATGAGCAGTTCTTC.

Comment on this clone: The sample holds other DNA sequences that translate to the same CDR3. The chain employs TRBV19 and TRBJ1-5; TRBD1 is a possible D gene (6 bases). Germline assignment: CDR1 LNHDA and CDR2 SQIVND (reference sequence). CDR3 length: 15 amino acids. Between the trimmed V and J ends, which lost 1 base and 0 bases, there was a span of 7 bases. The CDR3 region is CASSIGTASNQPQHF. CDR3 DNA: TGTGCCAGTAGTATAGGGACAGCTAGCAATCAGCCCCAGCATTTT.

J is TRBJ2-1 and V is TRBV15; D uncertain. V lost 1 base and J 6 bases, leaving 10 bases between the germline ends. The CDR3 has 14 residues. Germline assignment: CDR1 LNHNV and CDR2 YYDKDF (reference sequence). The CDR3 reads CATSRGIQVNEQFF. The CDR3 nucleotides are TGTGCCACCAGCAGAGGGATTCAGGTCAATGAGCAGTTCTTC.

This chain uses TRBV28 with TRBJ2-1, with a tentative D call TRBD2 (5 bases). Germline CDR1 and CDR2: MDHEN and SYDVKM. The CDR3 totals 12 residues. With 5 bases removed from V and 8 bases from J, the gap between germline ends came to 10 bases. The chain's CDR3 is CASSISAHEQFF. The CDR3 DNA reads as TGTGCCAGCAGTATTAGCGCCCATGAGCAGTTCTTC.

The V call is TRBV5-1, the J call TRBJ2-7, with TRBD2 matching over 9 bases. The trim removed 4 bases at V and 5 bases at J, leaving 7 bases unmatched. CDR3 size: 14 residues. Germline loops: CDR1 SGHRS, CDR2 YFSETQ. CDR3 nucleotides: TGCGCCAGCAGCCCGCGCGGGGGGGCTCACGAGCAGTACTTC. Amino acids: CASSPRGGAHEQYF.